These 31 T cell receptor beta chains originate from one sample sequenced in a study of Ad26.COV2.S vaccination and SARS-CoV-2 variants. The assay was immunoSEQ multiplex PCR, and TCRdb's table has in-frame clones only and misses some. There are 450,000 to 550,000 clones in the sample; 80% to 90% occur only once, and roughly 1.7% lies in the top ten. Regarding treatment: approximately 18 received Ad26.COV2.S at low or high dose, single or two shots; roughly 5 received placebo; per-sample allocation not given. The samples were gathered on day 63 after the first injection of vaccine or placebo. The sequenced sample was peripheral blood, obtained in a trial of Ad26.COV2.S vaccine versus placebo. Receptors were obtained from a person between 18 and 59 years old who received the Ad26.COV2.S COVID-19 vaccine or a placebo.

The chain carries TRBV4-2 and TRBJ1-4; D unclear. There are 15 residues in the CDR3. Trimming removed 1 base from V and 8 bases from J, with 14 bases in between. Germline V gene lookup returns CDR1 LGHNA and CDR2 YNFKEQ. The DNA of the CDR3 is TGTGCCAGCAGCCAAGGGATCCTATCGGAGGAAAAACTGTTTTTT. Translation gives CASSQGILSEEKLFF.

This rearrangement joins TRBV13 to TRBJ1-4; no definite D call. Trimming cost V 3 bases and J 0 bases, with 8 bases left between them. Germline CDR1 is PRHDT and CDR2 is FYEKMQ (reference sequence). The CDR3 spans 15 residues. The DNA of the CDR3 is TGTGCCAGCAGCTTGAGGGCCGCAACTAATGAAAAACTGTTTTTT. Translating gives CASSLRAATNEKLFF.

CDR3 protein: CASSQLENNEQFF. The CDR3 bases are TGCGCCAGCAGCCAATTGGAAAACAATGAGCAGTTCTTC. The chain has TRBV4-1 and TRBJ2-1; D ambiguous. The CDR3 is 13 residues long. Germline V gene sequence: CDR1 MGHRA, CDR2 YSYEKL. V was pared by 2 bases and J by 5 bases, with 7 bases between.

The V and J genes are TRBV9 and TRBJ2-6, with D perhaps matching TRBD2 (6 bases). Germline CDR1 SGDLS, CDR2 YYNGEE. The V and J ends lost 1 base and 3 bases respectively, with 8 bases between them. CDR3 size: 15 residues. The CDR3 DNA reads TGTGCCAGCAGCGTACGACTAGTTGGGGCCAACGTCCTGACTTTC. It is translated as CASSVRLVGANVLTF. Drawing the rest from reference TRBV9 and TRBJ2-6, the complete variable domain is DSGVTQTPKHLITATGQRVTLRCSPRSGDLSVYWYQQSLDQGLQFLIQYYNGEERAKGNILERFSAQQFPDLHSELNLSSLELGDSALYFCASSVRLVGANVLTFGAGSRLTVL.

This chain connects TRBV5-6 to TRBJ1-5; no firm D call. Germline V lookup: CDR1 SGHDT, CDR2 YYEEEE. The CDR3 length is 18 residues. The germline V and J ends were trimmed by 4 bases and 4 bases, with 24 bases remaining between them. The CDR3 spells CASSLPRLGSEENQPQHF. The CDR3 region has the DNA TGTGCCAGCAGCCTTCCTCGTCTGGGGTCTGAAGAGAATCAGCCCCAGCATTTT.

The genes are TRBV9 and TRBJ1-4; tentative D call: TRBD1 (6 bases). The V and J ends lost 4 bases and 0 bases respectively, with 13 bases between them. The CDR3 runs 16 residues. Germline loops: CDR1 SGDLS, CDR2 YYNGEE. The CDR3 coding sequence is TGTGCCAGCAGCCCCAGGGACAACCCAACTAATGAAAAACTGTTTTTT. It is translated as CASSPRDNPTNEKLFF.

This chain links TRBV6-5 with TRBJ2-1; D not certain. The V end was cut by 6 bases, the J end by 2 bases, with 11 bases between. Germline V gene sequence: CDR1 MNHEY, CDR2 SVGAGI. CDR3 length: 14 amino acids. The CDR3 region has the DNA TGTGCCAGCAGCCGGGTCGAACCCTACAATGAGCAGTTCTTC. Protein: CASSRVEPYNEQFF.

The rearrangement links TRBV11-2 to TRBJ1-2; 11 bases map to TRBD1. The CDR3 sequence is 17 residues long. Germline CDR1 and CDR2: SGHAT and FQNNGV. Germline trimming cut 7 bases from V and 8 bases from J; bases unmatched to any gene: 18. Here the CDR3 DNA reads TGTGCCAGCACCTACCCCTTCGGACAGGGGGCGCGGAGAGGCTACACCTTC. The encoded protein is CASTYPFGQGARRGYTF.

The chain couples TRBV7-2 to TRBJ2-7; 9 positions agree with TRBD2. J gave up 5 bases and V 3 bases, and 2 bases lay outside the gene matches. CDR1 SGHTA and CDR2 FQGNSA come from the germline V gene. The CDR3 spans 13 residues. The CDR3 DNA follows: TGTGCCAGCAGCTTTGCGGGGGGGGACGAGCAGTACTTC. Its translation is CASSFAGGDEQYF.

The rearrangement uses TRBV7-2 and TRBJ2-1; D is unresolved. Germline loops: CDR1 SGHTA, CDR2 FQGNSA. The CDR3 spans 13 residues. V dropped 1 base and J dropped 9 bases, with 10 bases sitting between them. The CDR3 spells CASSLEAVGEQFF. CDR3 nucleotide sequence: TGTGCCAGCAGCTTAGAGGCGGTGGGTGAGCAGTTCTTC. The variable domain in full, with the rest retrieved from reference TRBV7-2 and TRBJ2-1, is GAGVSQSPSNKVTEKGKDVELRCDPISGHTALYWYRQSLGQGLEFLIYFQGNSAPDKSGLPSDRFSAERTGGSVSTLTIQRTQQEDSAVYLCASSLEAVGEQFFGPGTRLTVL.

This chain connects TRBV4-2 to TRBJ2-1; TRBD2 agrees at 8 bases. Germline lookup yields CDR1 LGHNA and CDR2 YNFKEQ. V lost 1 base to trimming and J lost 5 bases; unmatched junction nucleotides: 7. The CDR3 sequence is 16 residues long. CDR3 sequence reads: CASSQGSSGGNNEQFF. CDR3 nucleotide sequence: TGTGCCAGCAGCCAAGGGTCCAGCGGGGGTAACAATGAGCAGTTCTTC.

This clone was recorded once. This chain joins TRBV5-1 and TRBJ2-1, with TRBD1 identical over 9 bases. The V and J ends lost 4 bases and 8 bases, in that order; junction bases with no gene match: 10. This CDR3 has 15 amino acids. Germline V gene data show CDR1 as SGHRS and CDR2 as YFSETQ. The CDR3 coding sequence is TGCGCCAGCAGCGACGGGACAGGGTATTGGCATGAGCAGTTCTTC. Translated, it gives CASSDGTGYWHEQFF. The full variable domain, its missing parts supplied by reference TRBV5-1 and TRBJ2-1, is KAGVTQTPRYLIKTRGQQVTLSCSPISGHRSVSWYQQTPGQGLQFLFEYFSETQRNKGNFPGRFSGRQFSNSRSEMNVSTLELGDSALYLCASSDGTGYWHEQFFGPGTRLTVL.

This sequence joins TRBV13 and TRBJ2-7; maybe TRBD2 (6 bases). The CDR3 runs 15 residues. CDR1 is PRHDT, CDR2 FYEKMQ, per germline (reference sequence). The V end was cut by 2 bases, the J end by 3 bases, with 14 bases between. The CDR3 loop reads CASSLPSASVYEQYF. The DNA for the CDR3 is TGTGCCAGCAGCTTACCTAGCGCATCAGTCTACGAGCAGTACTTC.

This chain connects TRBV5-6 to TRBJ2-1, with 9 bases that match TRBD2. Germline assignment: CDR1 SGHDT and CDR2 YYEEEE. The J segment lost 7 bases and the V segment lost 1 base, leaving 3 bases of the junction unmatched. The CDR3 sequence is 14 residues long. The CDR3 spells CASSLLAGVNEQFF. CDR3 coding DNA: TGTGCCAGCAGCTTGTTAGCGGGGGTTAATGAGCAGTTCTTC.

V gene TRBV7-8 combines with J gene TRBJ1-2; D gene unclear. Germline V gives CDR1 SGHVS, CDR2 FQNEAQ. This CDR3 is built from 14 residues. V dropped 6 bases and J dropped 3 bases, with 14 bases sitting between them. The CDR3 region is CASSADGRYYGYTF. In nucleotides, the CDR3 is TGTGCCAGCAGTGCTGACGGGAGATACTATGGCTACACCTTC.

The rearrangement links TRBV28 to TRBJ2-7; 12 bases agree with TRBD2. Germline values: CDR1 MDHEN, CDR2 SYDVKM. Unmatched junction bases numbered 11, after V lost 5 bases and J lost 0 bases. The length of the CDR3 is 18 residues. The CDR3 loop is CASSPPGTSGPFSYEQYF. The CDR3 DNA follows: TGTGCCAGCAGTCCCCCCGGGACTAGCGGGCCCTTCTCCTACGAGCAGTACTTC.

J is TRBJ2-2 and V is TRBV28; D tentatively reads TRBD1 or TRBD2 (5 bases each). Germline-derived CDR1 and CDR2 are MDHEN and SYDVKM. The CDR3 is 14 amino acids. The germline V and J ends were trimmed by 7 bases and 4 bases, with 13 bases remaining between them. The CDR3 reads CASMSQGRTGELFF. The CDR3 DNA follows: TGTGCCAGCATGTCGCAGGGACGCACCGGGGAGCTGTTTTTT.

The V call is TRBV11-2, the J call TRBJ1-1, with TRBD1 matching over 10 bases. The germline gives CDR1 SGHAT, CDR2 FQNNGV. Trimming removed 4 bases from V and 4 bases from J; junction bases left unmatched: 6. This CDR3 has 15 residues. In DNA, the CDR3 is TGTGCCAGCAGCTCGAGGACAGGGGGGTTCACTGAAGCTTTCTTT. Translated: CASSSRTGGFTEAFF.

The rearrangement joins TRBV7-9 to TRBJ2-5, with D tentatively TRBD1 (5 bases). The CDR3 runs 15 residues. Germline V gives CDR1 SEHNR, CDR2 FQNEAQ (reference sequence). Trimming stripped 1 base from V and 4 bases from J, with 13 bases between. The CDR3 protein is CASSLGLGVRETQYF. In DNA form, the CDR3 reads TGTGCCAGCAGCTTAGGTTTAGGGGTCCGAGAGACCCAGTACTTC.

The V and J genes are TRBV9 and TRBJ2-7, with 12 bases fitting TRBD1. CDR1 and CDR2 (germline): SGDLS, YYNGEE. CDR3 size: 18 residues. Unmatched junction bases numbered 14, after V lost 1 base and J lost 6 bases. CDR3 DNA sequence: TGTGCCAGCAGCGTAAGTCCCGGATCGGGACAGGGGGCGTTCGAGCAGTACTTC. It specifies CASSVSPGSGQGAFEQYF. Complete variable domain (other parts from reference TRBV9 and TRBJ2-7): DSGVTQTPKHLITATGQRVTLRCSPRSGDLSVYWYQQSLDQGLQFLIQYYNGEERAKGNILERFSAQQFPDLHSELNLSSLELGDSALYFCASSVSPGSGQGAFEQYFGPGTRLTVT.

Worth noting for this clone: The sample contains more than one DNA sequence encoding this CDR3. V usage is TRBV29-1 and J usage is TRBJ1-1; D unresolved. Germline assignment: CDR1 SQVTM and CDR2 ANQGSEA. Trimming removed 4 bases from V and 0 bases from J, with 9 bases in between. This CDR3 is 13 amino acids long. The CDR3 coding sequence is TGCAGCGTTGTAGGCCAGATGAACACTGAAGCTTTCTTT. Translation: CSVVGQMNTEAFF.

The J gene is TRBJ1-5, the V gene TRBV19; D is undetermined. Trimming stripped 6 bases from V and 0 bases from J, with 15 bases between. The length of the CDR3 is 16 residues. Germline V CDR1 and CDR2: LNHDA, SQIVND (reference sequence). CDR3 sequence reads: CASSLWRGDSNQPQHF. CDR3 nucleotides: TGTGCCAGTAGCCTCTGGCGTGGGGATAGCAATCAGCCCCAGCATTTT.

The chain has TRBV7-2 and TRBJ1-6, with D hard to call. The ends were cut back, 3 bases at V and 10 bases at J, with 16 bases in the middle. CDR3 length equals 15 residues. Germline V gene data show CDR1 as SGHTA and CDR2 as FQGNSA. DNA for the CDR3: TGTGCCAGCAGCTTGGAGTTGGGTCAAGGGTCACCCCTCCACTTT. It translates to CASSLELGQGSPLHF.

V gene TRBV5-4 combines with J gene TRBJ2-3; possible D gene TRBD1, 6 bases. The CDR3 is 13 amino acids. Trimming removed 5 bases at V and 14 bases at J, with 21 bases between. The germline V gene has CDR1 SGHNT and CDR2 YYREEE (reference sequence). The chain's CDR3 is CASSSPGTRIGYF. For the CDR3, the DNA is TGTGCCAGCAGTTCCCCGGGGACAAGGATTGGGTATTTT.

The DNA of the CDR3 is TGTGCCAGCAGCATAAACCCAACAGGGACCGGTTCACCCCTCCACTTT. It is translated as CASSINPTGTGSPLHF. The chain uses TRBV7-3 and TRBJ1-6; D possibly corresponds to TRBD1 (6 bases). Germline lookup yields CDR1 SGHTA and CDR2 FQGTGA. The CDR3 is 16 residues long. Trimming took 5 bases from V and 9 from J, leaving 20 bases between them.

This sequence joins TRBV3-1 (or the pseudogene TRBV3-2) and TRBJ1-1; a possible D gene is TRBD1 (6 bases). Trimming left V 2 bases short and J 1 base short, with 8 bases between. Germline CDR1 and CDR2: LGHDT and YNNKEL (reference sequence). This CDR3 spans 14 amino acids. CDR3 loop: CASSQKQGNTEAFF. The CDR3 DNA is TGTGCCAGCAGCCAAAAACAGGGGAACACTGAAGCTTTCTTT.

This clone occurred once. CDR3 region: CAGQTVYGYTF. The CDR3 nucleotides read TGTGCCGGACAGACCGTCTATGGCTACACCTTC. V usage is TRBV6-6 and J usage is TRBJ1-2, with D perhaps TRBD1 (6 bases). The CDR3 is 11 amino acids. Germline CDR1 reads MNHNY; CDR2 reads SVGAGI (reference sequence). Trimming stripped 11 bases from V and 4 bases from J, with 11 bases between.

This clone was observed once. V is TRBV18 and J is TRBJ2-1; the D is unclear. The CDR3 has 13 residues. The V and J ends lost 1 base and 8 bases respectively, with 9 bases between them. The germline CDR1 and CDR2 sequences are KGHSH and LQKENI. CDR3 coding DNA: TGTGCCAGCTCACCACGGGTTTCAGATGAGCAGTTCTTC. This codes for CASSPRVSDEQFF.

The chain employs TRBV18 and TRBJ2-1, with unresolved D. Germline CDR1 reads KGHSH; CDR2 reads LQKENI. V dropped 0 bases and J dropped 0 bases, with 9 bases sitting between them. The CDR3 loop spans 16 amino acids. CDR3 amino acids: CASSPPAVTSYNEQFF. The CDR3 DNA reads TGTGCCAGCTCACCACCGGCCGTCACCTCCTACAATGAGCAGTTCTTC.

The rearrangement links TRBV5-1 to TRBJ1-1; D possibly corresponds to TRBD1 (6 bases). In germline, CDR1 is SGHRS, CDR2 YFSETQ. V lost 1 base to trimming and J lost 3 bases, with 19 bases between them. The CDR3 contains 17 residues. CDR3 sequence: CASSLWGFGQGYTEAFF. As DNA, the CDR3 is TGCGCCAGCAGCTTGTGGGGGTTCGGGCAGGGGTACACTGAAGCTTTCTTT.

The CDR3 spells CSQVGRETQYF. CDR3 nucleotides: TGCAGCCAAGTGGGCAGGGAGACCCAGTACTTC. The chain employs TRBV20-1 and TRBJ2-5; D gene unclear. CDR1 is DFQATT, CDR2 SNEGSKA, per germline (reference sequence). This CDR3 is built from 11 residues.